These 3 T cell receptor beta chains share one sample of origin, sequenced in a study of T cell responses to AZD1222 COVID-19 vaccine. Generated by immunoSEQ multiplex PCR, the TCRdb table keeps only in-frame clones and is missing some. The sample shows about 150,000 clones, 80% to 95% of them seen only once. Sequencing was performed on peripheral blood, taken on day 0 of AZD1222 vaccination. These receptors came from an adult in good health.

V usage is TRBV6-6 and J usage is TRBJ2-7; D is perhaps TRBD1 or TRBD2 (6 bases each). Germline values: CDR1 MNHNY, CDR2 SVGAGI (reference sequence). This CDR3 comprises 13 residues. Trimming took off 8 bases at V and 5 bases at J, with 16 bases between the two ends. CDR3 DNA: TGTGCCAGCGCCATAGTCGGGGGCGACGAGCAGTACTTC. Amino acids: CASAIVGGDEQYF.

The CDR3 here is CASSVGGGRSEAFF. DNA of the CDR3: TGTGCCAGCAGCGTAGGAGGGGGCAGGTCTGAAGCTTTCTTT. The chain combines TRBV9 with TRBJ1-1, with TRBD1 matching 7 bases. J lost 6 bases, V lost 0 bases, and 5 bases had no gene match. In germline, CDR1 is SGDLS, CDR2 YYNGEE. This CDR3 has 14 residues.

This clone was counted once. The chain has TRBV5-1 and TRBJ2-1; 9 nucleotides agree with TRBD1. The germline gives CDR1 SGHRS, CDR2 YFSETQ. CDR3 length equals 16 residues. After removal of 3 bases from V and 3 bases from J, the junction contained 7 bases not matched to a gene. In nucleotides, the CDR3 is TGCGCCAGCAGCTCTGGGGTGACAGGGGGCTACAATGAGCAGTTCTTC. It is translated as CASSSGVTGGYNEQFF.